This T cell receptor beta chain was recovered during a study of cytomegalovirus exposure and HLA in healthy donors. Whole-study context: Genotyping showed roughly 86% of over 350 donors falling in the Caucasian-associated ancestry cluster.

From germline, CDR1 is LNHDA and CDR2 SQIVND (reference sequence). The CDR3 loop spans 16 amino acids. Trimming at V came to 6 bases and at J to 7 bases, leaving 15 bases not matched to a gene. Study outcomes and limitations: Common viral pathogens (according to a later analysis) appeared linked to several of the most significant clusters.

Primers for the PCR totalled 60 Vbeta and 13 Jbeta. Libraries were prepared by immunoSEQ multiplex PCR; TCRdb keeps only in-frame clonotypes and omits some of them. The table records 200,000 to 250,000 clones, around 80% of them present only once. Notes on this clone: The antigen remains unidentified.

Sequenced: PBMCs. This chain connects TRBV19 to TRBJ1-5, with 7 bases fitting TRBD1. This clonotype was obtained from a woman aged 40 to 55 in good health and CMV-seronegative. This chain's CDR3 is CASSPGGYRGEQPQHF. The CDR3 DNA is TGTGCCAGTAGCCCAGGGGGGTACAGGGGAGAACAGCCCCAGCATTTT.